This T cell receptor beta chain was retrieved from a study of T cells in Graves' hyperthyroidism and ophthalmopathy. Absence of ophthalmopathy progression within 18 months defined stable Graves' hyperthyroidism. Lactation, pregnancy, other autoimmune disease or uncontrolled infection led to exclusion of patients. On the basis of clinical symptoms, serum thyroxine and TRAb, thyroid ultrasound and orbital computed tomography, diagnoses were made. Study-level results: In the blood, most expanded thyroid clonotypes above 0.001 appeared as well.

The investigators amplified TCR beta CDR3 regions from RNA transcripts. The primer set for the first-round RT-PCR of the TCR CDR3 was HTBI. TCRdb reprocessed the multiplex PCR reads via MiXCR and lists one record per CDR3 protein. The data hold around 540,000 distinct CDR3 sequences, with about 45% observed a single time. V dropped 4 bases and J dropped 4 bases, with 13 bases sitting between them. Per the germline V gene, CDR1 is LNHNV and CDR2 is YYDKDF (reference sequence). The CDR3 is 14 amino acids. As regards this clonotype: Its antigen remains unknown.

The clonotype was recovered from a woman aged 18-29 years with Graves' hyperthyroidism. The chain combines TRBV15 with TRBJ2-5; D perhaps matches TRBD1 (5 bases). The sequenced sample was peripheral blood or thyroid tissue (not recorded which). CDR3 region: CATSMGLGRETQYF. The CDR3 DNA sequence: TGTGCCACCAGCATGGGTCTGGGGCGAGAGACCCAGTACTTC.